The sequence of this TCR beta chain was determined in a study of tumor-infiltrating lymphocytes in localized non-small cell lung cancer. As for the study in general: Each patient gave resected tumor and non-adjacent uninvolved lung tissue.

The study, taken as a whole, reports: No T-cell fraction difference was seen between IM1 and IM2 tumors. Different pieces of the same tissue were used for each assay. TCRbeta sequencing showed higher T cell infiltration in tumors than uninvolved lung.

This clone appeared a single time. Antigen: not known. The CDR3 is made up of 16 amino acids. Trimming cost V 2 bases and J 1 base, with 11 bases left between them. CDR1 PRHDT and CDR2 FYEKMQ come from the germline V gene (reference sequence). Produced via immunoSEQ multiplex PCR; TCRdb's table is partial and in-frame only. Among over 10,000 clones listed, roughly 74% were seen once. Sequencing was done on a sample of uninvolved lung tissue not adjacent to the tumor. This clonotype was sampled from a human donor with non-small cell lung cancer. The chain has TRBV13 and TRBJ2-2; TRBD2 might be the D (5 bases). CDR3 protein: CASSLRLAENTGELFF. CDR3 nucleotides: TGTGCCAGCAGCTTAAGGCTAGCAGAGAACACCGGGGAGCTGTTTTTT.